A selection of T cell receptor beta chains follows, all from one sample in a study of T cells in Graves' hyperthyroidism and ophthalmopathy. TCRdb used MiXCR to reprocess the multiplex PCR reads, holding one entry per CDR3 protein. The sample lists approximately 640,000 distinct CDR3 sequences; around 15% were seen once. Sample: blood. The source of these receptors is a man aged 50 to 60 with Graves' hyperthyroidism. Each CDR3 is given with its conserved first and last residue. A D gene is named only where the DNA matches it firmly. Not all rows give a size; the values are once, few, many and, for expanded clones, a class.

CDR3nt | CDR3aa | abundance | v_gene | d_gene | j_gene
TGTGCCAGCAGCTTAAGGCCCGGACAGCCAGGGGAGCTGTTTTTT | CASSLRPGQPGELFF | many | TRBV7-3 | - | TRBJ2-2
TGTGCCAGCAGTGGACTAGCCTTAAGCTCCTACAATGAGCAGTTCTTC | CASSGLALSSYNEQFF | few | TRBV2 | TRBD2 | TRBJ2-1
TGTGCCACCCAAGCAGTGGTACGGCGGGAGGGAGTCTCCTACGAGCAGTACTTC | CATQAVVRREGVSYEQYF | many | TRBV28 | TRBD2 | TRBJ2-7
TGTGCCAGCAGCCCTACCCGTGAGAGCTCCTACAATGAGCAGTTCTTC | CASSPTRESSYNEQFF | many | TRBV7-2 | - | TRBJ2-1
TGTGCCAGCAGCCAAGGAGTTGGGGAGACGGAGACCCAGTACTTC | CASSQGVGETETQYF | - | TRBV14 | - | TRBJ2-5
TGTGCCAGCAGTCCAGGGACTAGTGGCACAGATACGCAGTATTTT | CASSPGTSGTDTQYF | many | TRBV11-2 | TRBD2 | TRBJ2-3
TGTGCCAGCAGCTTGGGGACAGGGGGCAAAAACATTCAGTACTTC | CASSLGTGGKNIQYF | many | TRBV7-9 | TRBD1 | TRBJ2-4
TGTGCCAGCAGCCAAGGCTTCGGGACAGGGGGCTACGAGCAGTACTTC | CASSQGFGTGGYEQYF | - | TRBV3-1 | TRBD1 | TRBJ2-7
TGTGCCATCAGTGATGGGCAGGTCAATCAGCCCCAGCATTTT | CAISDGQVNQPQHF | - | TRBV10-3 | - | TRBJ1-5
TGTGCCAGCAGTGCCGGGACAGCCGCCTACGAGCAGTACTTC | CASSAGTAAYEQYF | many | TRBV28 | TRBD1 | TRBJ2-7
TGTGCCAGTCATCCCTCAGGGGCAGATACGCAGTATTTT | CASHPSGADTQYF | - | TRBV19 | - | TRBJ2-3
TGTGCCAGTAGTCCTCTCACGGAGCCAGGGTACAATGAGCAGTTCTTC | CASSPLTEPGYNEQFF | few | TRBV19 | - | TRBJ2-1
TGTGCCAGCAGCTTAGCGTGGGCGGGAGCAGATACGCAGTATTTT | CASSLAWAGADTQYF | - | TRBV7-8 | TRBD2 | TRBJ2-3
TGCAGTGCAAGCAGGGGACAGGTCAACAATCAGCCCCAGCATTTT | CSASRGQVNNQPQHF | many | TRBV20-1 | TRBD1 | TRBJ1-5
TGTGCCAGCAGTGACTTACCCGGGACATTCTCCTACGAGCAGTACTTC | CASSDLPGTFSYEQYF | many | TRBV2 | - | TRBJ2-7
TGTGCCAGCAGCTTGGTCGGTAACTACAATGAGCAGTTCTTC | CASSLVGNYNEQFF | many | TRBV2 | - | TRBJ2-1
TGTGCCAGCAGCCAGGCGACAGGGGTTAGCAATCAGCCCCAGCATTTT | CASSQATGVSNQPQHF | - | TRBV5-8 | TRBD1 | TRBJ1-5
TGCAGTGCTAGAGCCGACGTCGCGACCTACGAGCAGTACTTC | CSARADVATYEQYF | many | TRBV20-1 | - | TRBJ2-7
TGTGCCAGCAGCTTCGGTATTAGCGGGTTGGCCGCAGATACGCAGTATTTT | CASSFGISGLAADTQYF | many | TRBV7-8 | TRBD2 | TRBJ2-3
TGCAGCGTTGCGTTACTAGGGCGAAGCACAGATACGCAGTATTTT | CSVALLGRSTDTQYF | many | TRBV29-1 | - | TRBJ2-3
TGTGCCACCAGTGTCCCGGGACTAGCGGGAGCCGGTGAGCAGTTCTTC | CATSVPGLAGAGEQFF | - | TRBV24-1 | TRBD2 | TRBJ2-1
TGTGCCACCAGCAAGAGCCTTAGCGGAATCGGGGAGCTGTTTTTT | CATSKSLSGIGELFF | - | TRBV15 | - | TRBJ2-2
TGCGCCAGCAGCCCGGTGGAAAACACTGAAGCTTTCTTT | CASSPVENTEAFF | - | TRBV5-1 | - | TRBJ1-1
TGTGCCAGCAGTGTAACAGGGGACCTCTCCTACGAGCAGTACTTC | CASSVTGDLSYEQYF | - | TRBV6-4 | TRBD1 | TRBJ2-7
TGTGCCTGGACGGCCCAGTTTAGCAATCAGCCCCAGCATTTT | CAWTAQFSNQPQHF | - | TRBV30 | - | TRBJ1-5
TGCAGTGCTAGAGAGGGAGGGAGTTCACGTGAGCAGTTCTTC | CSAREGGSSREQFF | few | TRBV20-1 | TRBD2 | TRBJ2-1
TGTGCCAGCAGTTCCACGGCACGGGGCGGGAGGACCTACGAGCAGTACTTC | CASSSTARGGRTYEQYF | - | TRBV2 | TRBD2 | TRBJ2-7
TGTGCCAGCAGTTCGGGACAGGGGGCGGTCTATGGCTACACCTTC | CASSSGQGAVYGYTF | many | TRBV27 | TRBD1 | TRBJ1-2
TGTGCCAGCAAATTTCACCGGGACAACTCCTACGAGCAGTACTTC | CASKFHRDNSYEQYF | few | TRBV6-1 | - | TRBJ2-7
TGTGCCAGCAGCTTAGCGGGACTCCACTCTGGGGCCAACGTCCTGACTTTC | CASSLAGLHSGANVLTF | many | TRBV7-2 | - | TRBJ2-6
TGTGCCAGGGGACTCTCGGGCACCGGGGAGCTGTTTTTT | CARGLSGTGELFF | - | TRBV6-1 | - | TRBJ2-2
TGTGCCAGCAGCGAGTCTAGCGGGAGGTCCACAGATACGCAGTATTTT | CASSESSGRSTDTQYF | - | TRBV7-9 | TRBD2 | TRBJ2-3
TGTGCCAGCAGCTCCACTCGTATGCGCCCCTCCTACGAGCAGTACTTC | CASSSTRMRPSYEQYF | many | TRBV7-2 | - | TRBJ2-7
TGTGCCAGCAGCGGTAGACTAGCGGGAGGGCTTAAGCAGTTCTTC | CASSGRLAGGLKQFF | many | TRBV11-2 | TRBD2 | TRBJ2-1
TGCGCCAGCAGCTTAAGCCCAGCGGGAGGGACCACAGATACGCAGTATTTT | CASSLSPAGGTTDTQYF | many | TRBV5-1 | TRBD2 | TRBJ2-3
TGCGCCAGCAGCTCCGGGGTTCGGGGCACAGATACGCAGTATTTT | CASSSGVRGTDTQYF | many | TRBV5-1 | - | TRBJ2-3